The clone carrying this T cell receptor beta chain was recorded a few times. Per the original methods: Amplification with reference gene primers provided the estimates of nucleated cell counts. TCRdb's copy holds only in-frame clones and misses some; the assay was immunoSEQ multiplex PCR. That table furnishes V, J and clone size, whereas the DNA furnished D and trimming. The table records approximately 210,000 clones, around 80% of them present only once. The data stem from a study of blood T cell repertoires in COVID-19. Study in general: The United States, Italy and Spain were the sources of the acute and convalescent COVID-19 samples.

Trimming took 4 bases from V and 8 from J, leaving 29 bases between them. The CDR3 length is 18 residues. Germline assignment: CDR1 SEHNR and CDR2 FQNEAQ (reference sequence). V and J are TRBV7-9 and TRBJ1-2; a weak D match, TRBD1 (5 bases). Sequencing used PBMCs or T cells enriched from blood (not recorded which). The origin of this receptor is a man aged 25-45 years with acute COVID-19. The CDR3 region is CASSSSWDSGPEVRGYTF. CDR3 sequence (DNA): TGTGCCAGCAGCTCTAGTTGGGACTCAGGACCGGAGGTCAGGGGCTACACCTTC.